This TCR beta chain appears in the sequencing data of a study of beta chain features in type 1 diabetes. Overall study results and limits: TCRB CDR3 length was moderately but significantly reduced in all four CD4+ subsets of Type 1 diabetes patients. When cDNA is sequenced, cells with high TCR expression could be over-represented.

The collection from each donor was one heparinised blood draw averaging roughly 0.12 L. Each population that was sorted was more than 98% pure. This clone has just a few counts. The antigen is undetermined. The investigators reverse transcribed all of the isolated RNA, so they sequenced expressed TCRB transcripts. Data came from immunoSEQ multiplex PCR; TCRdb stores just in-frame clones and leaves some out. The profile covers about half a million clones, with 30% appearing a single time and around 0.065% taken by the ten largest. The receptor comes from a man between 18 and 35 years old in good health. The sequenced material came from naive CD4+ T cells from blood.

The CDR3 DNA follows: TGCAGCGTGATGGACAGGACTGAAGCTTTCTTT. This translates into CSVMDRTEAFF. This chain joins TRBV29-1 and TRBJ1-1, with 7 nucleotides matching TRBD1. V lost 6 bases and J lost 5; bases outside the gene matches: 3. The CDR3 sequence is 11 residues long. In germline, CDR1 is SQVTM, CDR2 ANQGSEA. Filled out from reference TRBV29-1 and TRBJ1-1, the complete variable domain reads SAVISQKPSRDICQRGTSLTIQCQVDSQVTMMFWYRQQPGQSLTLIATANQGSEATYESGFVIDKFPISRPNLTFSTLTVSNMSPEDSSIYLCSVMDRTEAFFGQGTRLTVV.